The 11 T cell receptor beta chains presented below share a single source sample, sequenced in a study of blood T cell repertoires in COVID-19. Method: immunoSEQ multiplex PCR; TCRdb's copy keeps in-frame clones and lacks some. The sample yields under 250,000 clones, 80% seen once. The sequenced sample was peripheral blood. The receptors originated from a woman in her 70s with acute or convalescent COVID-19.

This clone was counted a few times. The CDR3: CASSYSSTSGGALRTDTQYF. CDR3 coding DNA: TGTGCCAGCAGTTACTCCTCTACTAGCGGGGGGGCGCTAAGGACAGATACGCAGTATTTT. This chain joins TRBV6-2 or TRBV6-3 and TRBJ2-3, with 13 bases fitting TRBD2. This CDR3 is 20 amino acids long. Germline V gene data show CDR1 as MNHEY and CDR2 as SVGEGT. The junction had 12 bases not matched to a gene; V was cut back by 0 bases and J by 3 bases.

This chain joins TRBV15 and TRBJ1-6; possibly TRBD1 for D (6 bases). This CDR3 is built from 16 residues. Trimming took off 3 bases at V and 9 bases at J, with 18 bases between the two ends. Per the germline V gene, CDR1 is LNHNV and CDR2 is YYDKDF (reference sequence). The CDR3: CATSRLQGVMRSPLHF. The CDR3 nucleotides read TGTGCCACCAGCAGGTTACAGGGTGTCATGCGTTCACCCCTCCACTTT.

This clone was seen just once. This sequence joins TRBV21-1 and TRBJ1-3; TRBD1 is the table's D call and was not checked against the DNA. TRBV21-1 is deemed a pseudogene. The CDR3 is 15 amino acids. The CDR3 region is CASSRGQGSGNTIYF. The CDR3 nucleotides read TGTGCCAGCAGCAGGGGCCAGGGTTCTGGAAACACCATATATTTT.

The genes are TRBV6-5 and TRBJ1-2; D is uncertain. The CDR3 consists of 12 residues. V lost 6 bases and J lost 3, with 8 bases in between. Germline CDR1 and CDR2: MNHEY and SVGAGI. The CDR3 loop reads CASRGPDYGYTF. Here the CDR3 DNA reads TGTGCCAGCAGGGGCCCGGACTATGGCTACACCTTC.

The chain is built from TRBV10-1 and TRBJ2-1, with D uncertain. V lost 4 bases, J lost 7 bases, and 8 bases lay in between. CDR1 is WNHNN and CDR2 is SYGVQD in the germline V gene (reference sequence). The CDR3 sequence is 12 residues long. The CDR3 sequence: CASSGQANEQFF. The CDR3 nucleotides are TGCGCCAGCAGTGGGCAGGCGAATGAGCAGTTCTTC.

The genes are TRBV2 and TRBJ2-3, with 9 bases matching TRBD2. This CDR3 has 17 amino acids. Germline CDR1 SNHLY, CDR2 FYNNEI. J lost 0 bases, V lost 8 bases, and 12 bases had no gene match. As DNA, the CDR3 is TGTGCCAGCGTAGAAGCGGGGGGCTACGCTAGCACAGATACGCAGTATTTT. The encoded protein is CASVEAGGYASTDTQYF.

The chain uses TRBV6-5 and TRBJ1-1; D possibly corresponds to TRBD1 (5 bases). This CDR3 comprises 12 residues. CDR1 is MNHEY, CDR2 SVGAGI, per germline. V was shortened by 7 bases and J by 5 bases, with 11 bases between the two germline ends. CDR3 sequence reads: CASMGGLTEAFF. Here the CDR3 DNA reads TGTGCCAGCATGGGGGGACTGACTGAAGCTTTCTTT.

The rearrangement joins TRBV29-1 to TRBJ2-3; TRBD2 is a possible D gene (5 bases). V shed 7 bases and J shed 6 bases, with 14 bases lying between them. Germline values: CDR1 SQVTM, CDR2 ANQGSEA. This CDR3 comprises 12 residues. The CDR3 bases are TGCAGCGGTTCACGGGGTGAGGATACGCAGTATTTT. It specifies CSGSRGEDTQYF.

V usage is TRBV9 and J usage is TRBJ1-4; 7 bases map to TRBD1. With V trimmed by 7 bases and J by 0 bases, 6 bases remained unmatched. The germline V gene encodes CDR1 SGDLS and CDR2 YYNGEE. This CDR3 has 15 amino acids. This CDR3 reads CASGGGPATNEKLFF. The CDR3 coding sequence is TGTGCCAGCGGAGGGGGCCCCGCAACTAATGAAAAACTGTTTTTT.

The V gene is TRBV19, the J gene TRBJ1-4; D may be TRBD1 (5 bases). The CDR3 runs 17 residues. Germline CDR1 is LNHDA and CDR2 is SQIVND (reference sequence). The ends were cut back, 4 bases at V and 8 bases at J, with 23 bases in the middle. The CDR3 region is CASSNDRAHTTWEKLFF. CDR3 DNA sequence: TGTGCCAGTAGTAATGACAGAGCGCACACGACTTGGGAAAAACTGTTTTTT. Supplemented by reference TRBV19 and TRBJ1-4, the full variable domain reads DGGITQSPKYLFRKEGQNVTLSCEQNLNHDAMYWYRQDPGQGLRLIYYSQIVNDFQKGDIAEGYSVSREKKESFPLTVTSAQKNPTAFYLCASSNDRAHTTWEKLFFGSGTQLSVL.

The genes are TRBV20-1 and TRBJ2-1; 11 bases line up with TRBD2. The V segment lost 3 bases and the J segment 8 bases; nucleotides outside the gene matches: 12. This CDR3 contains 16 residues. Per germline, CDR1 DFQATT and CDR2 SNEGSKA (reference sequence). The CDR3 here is CSASPVAGGPRDEQFF. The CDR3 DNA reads TGCAGTGCTAGTCCGGTAGCGGGGGGGCCCCGGGATGAGCAGTTCTTC.